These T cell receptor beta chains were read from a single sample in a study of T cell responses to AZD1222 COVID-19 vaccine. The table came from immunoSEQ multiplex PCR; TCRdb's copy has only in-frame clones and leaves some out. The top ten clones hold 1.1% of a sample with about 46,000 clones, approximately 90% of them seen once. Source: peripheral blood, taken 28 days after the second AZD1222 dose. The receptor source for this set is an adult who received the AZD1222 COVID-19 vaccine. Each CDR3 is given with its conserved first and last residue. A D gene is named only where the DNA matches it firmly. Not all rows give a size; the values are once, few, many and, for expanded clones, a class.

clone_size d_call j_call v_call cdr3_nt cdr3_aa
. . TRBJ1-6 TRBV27 TGTGCCAGCAGTTTAAGCGGAGGGAATTCACCCCTCCACTTT CASSLSGGNSPLHF
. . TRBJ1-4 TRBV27 TGTGCCAGCAGTCTCTGGGGCCCTAATGAAAAACTGTTTTTT CASSLWGPNEKLFF
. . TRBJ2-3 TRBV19 TGTGCCAGTAGTAGAGCCGCTCCCGACCCTAGCACAGATACGCAGTATTTT CASSRAAPDPSTDTQYF
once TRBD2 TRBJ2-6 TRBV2 TGTGCCAGCCTCACGGGAACTAGCGGGAGTCCCGGGGCCAACGTCCTGACTTTC CASLTGTSGSPGANVLTF
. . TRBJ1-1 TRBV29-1 TGCAGCGTTGAAGATTCTTTCGATGCTGAAGCTTTCTTT CSVEDSFDAEAFF
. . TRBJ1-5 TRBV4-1 TGCGCCAGCAGCCAAGAATGGTATCAGCCCCAGCATTTT CASSQEWYQPQHF
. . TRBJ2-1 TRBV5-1 TGCGCCAGCAGCTTGTCTAGCTTTGGGCTTTACAATGAGCAGTTCTTC CASSLSSFGLYNEQFF
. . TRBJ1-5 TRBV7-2 TGTGCCAGCAGCTTAGCGTTGGGAAGGGACCAGCCCCAGCATTTT CASSLALGRDQPQHF
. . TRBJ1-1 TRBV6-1 TGTGCCAGCAGTGAAGGAACAGCTTTGAACACTGAAGCTTTCTTT CASSEGTALNTEAFF
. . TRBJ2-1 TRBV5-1 TGCGCCAGCAGCTATAGCGGAGGTACAATTGAGCAGTTCTTC CASSYSGGTIEQFF
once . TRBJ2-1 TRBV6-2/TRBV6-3 TGTGCCAGCAGCCCCGATTTGGGCTCCTACAATGAGCAGTTCTTC CASSPDLGSYNEQFF
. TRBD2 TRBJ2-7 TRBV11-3 TGTGCCAGCCAGCGTGAGCGGGGCTCCTACGAGCAGTACTTC CASQRERGSYEQYF
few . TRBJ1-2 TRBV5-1 TGCGCCAGCAAATTAGAAGCGGCCCGTGGCTACACCTTC CASKLEAARGYTF
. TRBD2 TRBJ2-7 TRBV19 TGTGCCAGTAAGACTAGCGGGAGCTCCTACGAGCAGTACTTC CASKTSGSSYEQYF
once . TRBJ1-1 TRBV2 TGTGCCAGCAGGGACTTCGGACTGATGAACACTGAAGCTTTCTTT CASRDFGLMNTEAFF
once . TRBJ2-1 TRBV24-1 TGTGCCACCAGTGATAGCAACTCGTTTCGTAGCTCCTACAATGAGCAGTTCTTC CATSDSNSFRSSYNEQFF
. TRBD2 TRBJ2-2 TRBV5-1 TGCGCCAGCAGCCTATGGACTAGCGGGCGCGTGGGGGAGCTGTTTTTT CASSLWTSGRVGELFF
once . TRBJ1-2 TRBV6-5 TGTGCCAGCAGTTCTACACTGACAGGACACCATGGCTACACCTTC CASSSTLTGHHGYTF
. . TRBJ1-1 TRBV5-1 TGCGCCAGCAGCGGCAGTCTAGAGAACACTGAAGCTTTCTTT CASSGSLENTEAFF
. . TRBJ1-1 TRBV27 TGTGCCAGCATGGCGGGGCGTCCCACTGAAGCTTTCTTT CASMAGRPTEAFF
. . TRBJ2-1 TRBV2 TGTGCCAGCACAGGGGAAAGGGGCAATGAGCAGTTCTTC CASTGERGNEQFF
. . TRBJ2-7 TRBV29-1 TGCAGCGTTGAGGGGGAGGAGGGCGAGGACGAGCAGTACTTC CSVEGEEGEDEQYF
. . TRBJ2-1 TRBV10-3 TGTGCCACAAAGGGGACGGGAGCCGTGACCTACAATGAGCAGTTCTTC CATKGTGAVTYNEQFF
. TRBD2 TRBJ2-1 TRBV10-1 TGCGCCACCGGGACTAGCGGGATAATGGGGCAGTTCTTC CATGTSGIMGQFF
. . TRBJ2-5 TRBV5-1 TGCGCCAGCAGCTTGAGGGGGGGGCCGGAGACCCAGTACTTC CASSLRGGPETQYF
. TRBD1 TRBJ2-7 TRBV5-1 TGCGCCAGCAGCTGGGGACAGGGTGCTTTGGACGAGCAGTACTTC CASSWGQGALDEQYF
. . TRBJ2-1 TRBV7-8 TGTGCCAGCAGCTTCGATCTTACGGATTCATACAATGAGCAGTTCTTC CASSFDLTDSYNEQFF
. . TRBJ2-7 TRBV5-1 TGCGCCAGCAGCTCTACACCAACGGACGAGCAGTACTTC CASSSTPTDEQYF
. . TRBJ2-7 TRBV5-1 TGCGCCAGCAGCTCCCTCCCCGGGGGACCCTACGAGCAGTACTTC CASSSLPGGPYEQYF
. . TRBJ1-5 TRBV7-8 TGTGCCAGCAGCCAGAATGGGGGTCGACAGCCCCAGCATTTT CASSQNGGRQPQHF
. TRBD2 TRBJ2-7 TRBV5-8 TGTGCCAGCAGCATACAACCGGGACTAGGCTACGAGCAGTACTTC CASSIQPGLGYEQYF
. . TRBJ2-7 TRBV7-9 TGTGCCAGCAGCCTCATAGGGGGGCAGGTCGAGCAGTACTTC CASSLIGGQVEQYF
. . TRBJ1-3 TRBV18 TGTGCCAGCTCACCCCGGGACGATATCTCTGGAAACACCATATATTTT CASSPRDDISGNTIYF
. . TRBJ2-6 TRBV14 TGTGCCAGCAGCCAAGCACATATACCCCCAGGGTCTGGGGCCAACGTCCTGACTTTC CASSQAHIPPGSGANVLTF
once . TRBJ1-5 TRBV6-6 TGTGCCAGCAGTTACCCCACCAGTGCAGGGCAGCCCCAGCATTTT CASSYPTSAGQPQHF
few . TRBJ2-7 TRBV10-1 TGCGCCAGCAGTGAGTCTCGAAGCGCCAAACAGTACTTC CASSESRSAKQYF
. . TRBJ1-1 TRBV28 TGTGCCAGCAGTTTAAAGAACACTGAAGCTTTCTTT CASSLKNTEAFF
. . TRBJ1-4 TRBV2 TGTGCCAGCAGGCCCCGGCCGGGGAAACTGTTTTTT CASRPRPGKLFF
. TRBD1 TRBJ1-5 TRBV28 TGTGCCAGCATCTGGACAGGGTTGGGTCAGCCCCAGCATTTT CASIWTGLGQPQHF
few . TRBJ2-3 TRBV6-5 TGTGCCAGCAGGGGTGACACAGATACGCAGTATTTT CASRGDTDTQYF
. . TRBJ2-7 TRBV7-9 TGTGCCAGCAGCTTATTTGAGGTCGGGCACTACGAGCAGTACTTC CASSLFEVGHYEQYF
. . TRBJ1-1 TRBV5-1 TGCGCCAGCAGCCCCAGGACCGGGAGAGAAGAAGCTTTCTTT CASSPRTGREEAFF
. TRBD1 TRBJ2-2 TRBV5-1 TGCGCCAGCAGCACCGGGACAGGGAACACCGGGGAGCTGTTTTTT CASSTGTGNTGELFF
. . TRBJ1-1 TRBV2 TGTGCCAGCAGTGACACCGTGTGGAACACTGAAGCTTTCTTT CASSDTVWNTEAFF
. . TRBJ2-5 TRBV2 TGTGCCAGCACCAAAACAGGGCTGGAGACCCAGTACTTC CASTKTGLETQYF
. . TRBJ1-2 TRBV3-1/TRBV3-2 TGTGCCAGCAGCCAAGGCGCAGGGCACTATGGCTACACCTTC CASSQGAGHYGYTF
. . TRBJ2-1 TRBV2 TGTGCCAGCAGTGTAAGTAGCGGACTCTACAATGAGCAGTTCTTC CASSVSSGLYNEQFF
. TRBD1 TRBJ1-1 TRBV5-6 TGTGCCAGCAGCAAGACAGGGGGCTTCACTGAAGCTTTCTTT CASSKTGGFTEAFF
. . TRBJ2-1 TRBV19 TGTGCCAGTAGTATAGGTTTCGGGGCCCAAACCCACTACAATGAGCAGTTCTTC CASSIGFGAQTHYNEQFF